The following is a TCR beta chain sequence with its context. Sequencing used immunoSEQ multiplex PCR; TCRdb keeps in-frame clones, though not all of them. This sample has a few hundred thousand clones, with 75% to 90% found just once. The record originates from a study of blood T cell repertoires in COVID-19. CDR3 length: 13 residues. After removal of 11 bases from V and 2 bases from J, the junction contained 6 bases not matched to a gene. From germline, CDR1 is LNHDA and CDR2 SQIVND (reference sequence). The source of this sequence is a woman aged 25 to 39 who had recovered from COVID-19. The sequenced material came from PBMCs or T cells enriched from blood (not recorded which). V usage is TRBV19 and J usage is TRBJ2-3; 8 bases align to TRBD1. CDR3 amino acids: CASQGADTDTQYF. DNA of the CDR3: TGTGCCTCTCAGGGGGCTGACACAGATACGCAGTATTTT. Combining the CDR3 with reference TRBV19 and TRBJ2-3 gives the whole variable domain DGGITQSPKYLFRKEGQNVTLSCEQNLNHDAMYWYRQDPGQGLRLIYYSQIVNDFQKGDIAEGYSVSREKKESFPLTVTSAQKNPTAFYLCASQGADTDTQYFGPGTRLTVL.